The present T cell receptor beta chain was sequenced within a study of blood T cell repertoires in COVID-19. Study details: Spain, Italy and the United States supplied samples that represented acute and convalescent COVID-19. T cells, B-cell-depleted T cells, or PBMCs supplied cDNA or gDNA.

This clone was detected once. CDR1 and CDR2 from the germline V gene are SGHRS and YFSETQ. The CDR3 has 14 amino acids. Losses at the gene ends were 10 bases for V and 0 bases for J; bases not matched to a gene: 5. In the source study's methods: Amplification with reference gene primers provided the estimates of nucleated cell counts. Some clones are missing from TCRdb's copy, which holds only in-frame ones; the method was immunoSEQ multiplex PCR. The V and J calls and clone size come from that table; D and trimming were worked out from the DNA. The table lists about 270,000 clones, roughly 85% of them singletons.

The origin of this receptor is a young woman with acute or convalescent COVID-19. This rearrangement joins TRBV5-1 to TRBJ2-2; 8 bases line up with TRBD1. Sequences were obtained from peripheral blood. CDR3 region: CAGRTGTNTGELFF. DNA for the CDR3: TGCGCCGGAAGGACAGGGACGAACACCGGGGAGCTGTTTTTT.